This paragraph reports one T cell receptor (beta chain). Antigen: not known. Sequenced by immunoSEQ multiplex PCR; TCRdb stores in-frame clones only, minus some. The sample lists about 160,000 clones, about four fifths occurring once. The CDR3 totals 23 residues. This sample is drawn from a study of cytotoxic CD8 clonotypes in ibrutinib-treated CLL. Study-level points and caveats: Different sampling times were used for sustained-remission and progressing patients. Clonotypes that were public were uncommon, and they contracted or stayed stable on treatment.

Source: PBMCs, taken after 12 months of ibrutinib treatment. This clonotype was sampled from a human donor with chronic lymphocytic leukemia. V and J are TRBV21-1 and TRBJ1-6; the table's D call TRBD1 went unverified against the DNA. TRBV21-1 constitutes a pseudogene. The CDR3 DNA follows: TGTGCCAGCAGCCTAAGGACACACAGAGACCTGAGTGAAGATAGCTCCTATAATTCACCCCTCCACTTT. Amino acid sequence: CASSLRTHRDLSEDSSYNSPLHF.